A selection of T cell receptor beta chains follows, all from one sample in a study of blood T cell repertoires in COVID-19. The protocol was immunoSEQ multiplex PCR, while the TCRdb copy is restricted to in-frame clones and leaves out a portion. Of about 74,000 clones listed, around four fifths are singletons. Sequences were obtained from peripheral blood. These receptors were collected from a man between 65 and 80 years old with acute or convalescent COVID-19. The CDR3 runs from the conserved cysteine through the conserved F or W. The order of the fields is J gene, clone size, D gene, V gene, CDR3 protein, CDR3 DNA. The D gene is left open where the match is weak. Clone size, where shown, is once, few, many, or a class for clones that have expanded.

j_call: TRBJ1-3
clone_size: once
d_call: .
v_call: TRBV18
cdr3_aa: CASSPRGGAQDTIYF
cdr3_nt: TGTGCCAGCTCACCACGAGGAGGGGCTCAGGACACCATATATTTT

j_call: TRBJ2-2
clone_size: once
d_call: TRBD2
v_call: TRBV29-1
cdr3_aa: CSVVGLASNTGELFF
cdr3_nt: TGCAGCGTGGTGGGACTAGCCTCAAACACCGGGGAGCTGTTTTTT

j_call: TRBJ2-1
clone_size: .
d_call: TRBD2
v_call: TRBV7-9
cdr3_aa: CASLRAGVYNEQFF
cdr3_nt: TGTGCCAGCTTGCGTGCGGGAGTCTACAATGAGCAGTTCTTC

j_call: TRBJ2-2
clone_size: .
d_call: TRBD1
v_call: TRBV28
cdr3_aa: CASSLRQGATGELFF
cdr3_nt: TGTGCCAGCAGTTTGAGACAGGGGGCGACCGGGGAGCTGTTTTTT

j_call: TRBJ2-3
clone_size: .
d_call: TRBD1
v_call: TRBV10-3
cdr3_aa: CAISGGQGGTDTQYF
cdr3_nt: TGTGCCATCAGTGGAGGACAGGGGGGCACAGATACGCAGTATTTT

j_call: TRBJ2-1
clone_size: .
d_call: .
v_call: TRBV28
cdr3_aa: CASSLASLGLSGEQFF
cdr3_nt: TGTGCCAGCAGTTTAGCGAGTTTAGGGTTGAGCGGGGAGCAGTTCTTC

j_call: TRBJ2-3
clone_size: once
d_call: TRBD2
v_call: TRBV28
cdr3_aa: CASTGLAQLGHTDTQYF
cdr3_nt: TGTGCCAGCACGGGACTAGCCCAACTCGGGCACACAGATACGCAGTATTTT

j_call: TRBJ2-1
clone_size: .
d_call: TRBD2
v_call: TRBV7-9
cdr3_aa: CASSPRTSGSYNEQFF
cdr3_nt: TGTGCCAGCAGCCCACGTACTAGCGGCTCCTACAATGAGCAGTTCTTC

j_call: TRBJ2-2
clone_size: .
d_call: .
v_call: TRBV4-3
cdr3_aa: CASSQEIRGGTNTGELFF
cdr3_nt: TGCGCCAGCAGCCAAGAGATTCGTGGGGGGACGAACACCGGGGAGCTGTTTTTT

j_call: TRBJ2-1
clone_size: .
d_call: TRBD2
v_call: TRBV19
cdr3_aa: CASSIRSGGLYNEQFF
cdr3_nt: TGTGCCAGTAGTATCCGTAGCGGGGGCCTCTACAATGAGCAGTTCTTC

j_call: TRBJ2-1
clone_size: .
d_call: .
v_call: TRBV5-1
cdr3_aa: CASSLAGLYNEQFF
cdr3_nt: TGCGCCAGCAGCTTGGCGGGACTCTACAATGAGCAGTTCTTC

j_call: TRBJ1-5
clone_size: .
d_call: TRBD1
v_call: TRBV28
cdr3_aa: CASSPQGGYQPQHF
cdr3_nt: TGTGCCAGCAGTCCACAGGGGGGTTATCAGCCCCAGCATTTT

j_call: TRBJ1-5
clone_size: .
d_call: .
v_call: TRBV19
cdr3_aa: CASSIDRPNQPQHF
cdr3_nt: TGTGCCAGTAGTATAGACAGGCCCAATCAGCCCCAGCATTTT

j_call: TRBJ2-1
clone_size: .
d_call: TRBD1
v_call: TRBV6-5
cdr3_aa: CASSYLQGDNEQFF
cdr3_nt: TGTGCCAGCAGTTACCTACAGGGGGACAATGAGCAGTTCTTC

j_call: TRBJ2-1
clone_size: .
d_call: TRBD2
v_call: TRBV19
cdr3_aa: CASSTSIAGRYNEQFF
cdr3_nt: TGTGCCAGTAGTACCTCAATAGCGGGGCGCTACAATGAGCAGTTCTTC

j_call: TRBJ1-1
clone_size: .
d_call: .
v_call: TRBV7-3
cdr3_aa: CASSSGQPNTEAFF
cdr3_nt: TGTGCCAGCAGCTCGGGACAACCGAACACTGAAGCTTTCTTT

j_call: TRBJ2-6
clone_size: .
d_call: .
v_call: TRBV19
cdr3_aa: CAAKGGNAGANVLTF
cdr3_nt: TGTGCCGCAAAGGGCGGGAATGCTGGGGCCAACGTCCTGACTTTC

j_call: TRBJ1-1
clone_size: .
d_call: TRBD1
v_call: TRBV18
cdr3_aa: CASSPGQGFQGAFF
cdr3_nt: TGTGCCAGCTCACCGGGACAGGGGTTTCAGGGAGCTTTCTTT

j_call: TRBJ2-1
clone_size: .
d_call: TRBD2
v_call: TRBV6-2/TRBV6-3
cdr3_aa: CASSYWSPGLEDEQFF
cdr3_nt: TGTGCCAGCAGTTACTGGTCTCCGGGACTAGAGGATGAGCAGTTCTTC

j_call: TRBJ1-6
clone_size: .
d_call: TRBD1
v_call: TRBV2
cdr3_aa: CASILQGALSSPLHF
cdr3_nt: TGTGCCAGCATTTTACAGGGGGCATTAAGTTCACCCCTCCACTTT

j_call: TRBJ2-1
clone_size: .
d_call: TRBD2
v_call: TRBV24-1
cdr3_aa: CATSDAGASYNEQFF
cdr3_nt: TGTGCCACCAGTGATGCGGGAGCTTCCTACAATGAGCAGTTCTTC

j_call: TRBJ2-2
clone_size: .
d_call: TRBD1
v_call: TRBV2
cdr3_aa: CASRQGTVRTGELFF
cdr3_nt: TGTGCCAGCAGGCAAGGGACAGTTCGGACCGGGGAGCTGTTTTTT

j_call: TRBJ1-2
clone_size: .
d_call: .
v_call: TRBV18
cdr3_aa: CASSPPQAVYTF
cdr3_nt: TGTGCCAGCTCACCACCGCAGGCCGTCTACACCTTC

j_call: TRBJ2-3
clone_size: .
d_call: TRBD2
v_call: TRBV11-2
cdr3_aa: CASSSLAGTTDTQYF
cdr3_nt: TGTGCCAGCAGCTCACTAGCGGGGACCACAGATACGCAGTATTTT

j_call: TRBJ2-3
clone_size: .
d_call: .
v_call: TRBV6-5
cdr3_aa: CASSSPVPDTQYF
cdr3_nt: TGTGCCAGCAGTTCCCCCGTCCCAGATACGCAGTATTTT

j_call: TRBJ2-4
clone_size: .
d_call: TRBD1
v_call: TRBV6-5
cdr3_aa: CASSYDRDVNIQYF
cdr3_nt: TGTGCCAGCAGTTATGACAGGGACGTGAACATTCAGTACTTC

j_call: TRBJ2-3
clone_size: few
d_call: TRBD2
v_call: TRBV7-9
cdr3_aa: CASSLADSGLDTDTQYF
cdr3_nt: TGTGCCAGCAGCTTAGCGGATAGCGGGTTAGACACAGATACGCAGTATTTT

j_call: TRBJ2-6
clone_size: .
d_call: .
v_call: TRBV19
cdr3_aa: CASSFRAGANVLTF
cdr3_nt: TGTGCCAGTAGTTTCAGGGCTGGGGCCAACGTCCTGACTTTC

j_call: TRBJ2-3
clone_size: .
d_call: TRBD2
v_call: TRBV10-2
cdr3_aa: CASSEIRLAGGSTDTQYF
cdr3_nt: TGCGCCAGCAGTGAAATACGCCTAGCGGGAGGAAGCACAGATACGCAGTATTTT

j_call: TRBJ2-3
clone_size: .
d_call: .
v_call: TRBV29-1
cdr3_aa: CSYLAGTDTQYF
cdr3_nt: TGCAGCTACCTAGCTGGCACAGATACGCAGTATTTT

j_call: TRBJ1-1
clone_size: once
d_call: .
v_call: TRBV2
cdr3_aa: CASSPGRETEAFF
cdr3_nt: TGTGCCAGCAGTCCCGGTAGAGAGACTGAAGCTTTCTTT

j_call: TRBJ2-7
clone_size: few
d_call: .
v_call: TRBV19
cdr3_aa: CASRPAGTYEQYF
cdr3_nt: TGTGCCAGTAGGCCGGCGGGGACCTACGAGCAGTACTTC

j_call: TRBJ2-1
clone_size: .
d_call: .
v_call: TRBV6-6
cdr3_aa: CASYREKIYEQFF
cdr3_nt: TGTGCCAGTTACCGGGAGAAGATATATGAGCAGTTCTTC

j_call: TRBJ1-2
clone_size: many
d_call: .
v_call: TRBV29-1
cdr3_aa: CSVESGFGGYTF
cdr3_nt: TGCAGCGTTGAATCGGGGTTCGGGGGCTACACCTTC

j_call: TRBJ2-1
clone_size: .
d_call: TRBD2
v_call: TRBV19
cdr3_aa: CASSIGAAGVYNEQFF
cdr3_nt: TGTGCCAGTAGTATAGGAGCAGCGGGGGTGTACAATGAGCAGTTCTTC

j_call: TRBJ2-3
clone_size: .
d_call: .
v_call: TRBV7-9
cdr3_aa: CASTQGNTNTDTQYF
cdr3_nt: TGTGCCAGCACCCAGGGTAATACCAACACAGATACGCAGTATTTT

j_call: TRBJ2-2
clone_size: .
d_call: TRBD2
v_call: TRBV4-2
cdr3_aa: CASSPLLLAVNTGELFF
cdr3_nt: TGTGCCAGCAGCCCCCTCCTCCTAGCGGTGAACACCGGGGAGCTGTTTTTT

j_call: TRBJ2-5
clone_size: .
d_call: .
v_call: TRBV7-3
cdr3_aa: CASSVGGAQETQYF
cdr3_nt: TGTGCCAGCAGCGTAGGTGGGGCCCAAGAGACCCAGTACTTC

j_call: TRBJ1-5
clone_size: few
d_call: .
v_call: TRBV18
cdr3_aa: CASSPEDSQPQHF
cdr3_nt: TGTGCCAGCTCACCCGAGGATTCCCAGCCCCAGCATTTT